These 20 T cell receptor beta chains were all obtained from the same sample, sequenced in a study of cytomegalovirus exposure and HLA in healthy donors. Researchers ran the PCR with 60 Vbeta and 13 Jbeta primers. Sequencing used immunoSEQ multiplex PCR; TCRdb keeps in-frame clones, though not all of them. This sample carries approximately 150,000 clones, 78% of them seen once, and the ten largest clones take about 1.5%. The material sequenced was PBMCs. The origin of the receptors is a woman younger than 35 in good health and CMV-seronegative.

The chain combines TRBV6-5 with TRBJ2-7; D not certain. The CDR3 sequence is 14 residues long. The ends were cut back, 4 bases at V and 0 bases at J, with 10 bases in the middle. Germline V gene data show CDR1 as MNHEY and CDR2 as SVGAGI. For the CDR3, the DNA is TGTGCCAGCAGTTTAAGCGCAAGCTCCTACGAGCAGTACTTC. Its protein product is CASSLSASSYEQYF.

The CDR3 reads CAWGGRDGAHEQYF. As DNA, the CDR3 is TGTGCCTGGGGGGGCCGGGACGGTGCCCACGAGCAGTACTTC. The chain employs TRBV30 and TRBJ2-7, with D possibly being TRBD1 (6 bases). The CDR3 is made up of 14 amino acids. CDR1 and CDR2 (germline): GTSNPN, SVGIG (reference sequence). Trimming took 5 bases from V and 5 from J, leaving 19 bases between them.

The V gene is TRBV2, the J gene TRBJ1-1; D may be TRBD1 (6 bases). The V end lost 7 bases, the J end lost 5 bases, and 17 bases lay between the germline ends. Germline loops: CDR1 SNHLY, CDR2 FYNNEI. CDR3 length equals 14 residues. The chain's CDR3 is CASTNRVLGTEAFF. The CDR3 nucleotides are TGTGCCAGCACGAACAGGGTTTTAGGGACTGAAGCTTTCTTT.

This clone was detected many times. This chain uses TRBV6-5 with TRBJ1-1; D is ambiguous. The CDR3 runs 14 residues. Germline V lookup: CDR1 MNHEY, CDR2 SVGAGI. The V end lost 6 bases, the J end lost 1 base, and 12 bases lay between the germline ends. CDR3 in amino acids: CASRSFRGNTEAFF. CDR3 bases: TGTGCCAGCAGATCCTTTAGAGGGAACACTGAAGCTTTCTTT.

This clone came up once. The V gene is TRBV13, the J gene TRBJ2-3; D perhaps matches TRBD1 (6 bases). The CDR3 consists of 15 residues. Germline V gene sequence: CDR1 PRHDT, CDR2 FYEKMQ (reference sequence). Trimming took off 3 bases at V and 2 bases at J, with 12 bases between the two ends. DNA of the CDR3: TGTGCCAGCAGCTTTGACAGGACCTACACAGATACGCAGTATTTT. Amino acid sequence: CASSFDRTYTDTQYF.

This chain uses TRBV10-2 with TRBJ1-3, with unresolved D. Germline-derived CDR1 and CDR2 are WSHSY and SAAADI. This CDR3 is built from 13 residues. The V end lost 7 bases, the J end lost 4 bases, and 11 bases lay between the germline ends. Here the CDR3 DNA reads TGCGCCAGCACTGAACAGTCCGGAAACACCATATATTTT. It encodes CASTEQSGNTIYF.

The chain joins TRBV7-9 to TRBJ1-2, with D maybe TRBD1 (5 bases). The CDR3 runs to 15 residues. The germline V gene has CDR1 SEHNR and CDR2 FQNEAQ (reference sequence). V gave up 3 bases and J gave up 4 bases, with 15 bases separating them. In DNA, the CDR3 is TGTGCCAGCAGCTTGGGGGGTTCTTCTGGCTATGGCTACACCTTC. It codes for CASSLGGSSGYGYTF. Combining the CDR3 with reference TRBV7-9 and TRBJ1-2 gives the whole variable domain DTGVSQNPRHKITKRGQNVTFRCDPISEHNRLYWYRQTLGQGPEFLTYFQNEAQLEKSRLLSDRFSAERPKGSFSTLEIQRTEQGDSAMYLCASSLGGSSGYGYTFGSGTRLTVV.

The chain links TRBV5-8 to TRBJ2-7; TRBD1 matches at 8 bases. Unmatched junction bases numbered 7, after V lost 4 bases and J lost 1 base. The CDR3 totals 15 residues. CDR1 is SGHTS and CDR2 is YDEGEE in the germline V gene. The CDR3 spells CASSTTGTGSYEQYF. CDR3 sequence (DNA): TGTGCCAGCAGCACTACCGGGACAGGTTCCTACGAGCAGTACTTC.

The rearrangement uses TRBV27 and TRBJ2-7; no clear D. Germline V gene lookup returns CDR1 MNHEY and CDR2 SMNVEV (reference sequence). V lost 2 bases, J lost 6 bases, and 14 bases lay in between. CDR3 size: 14 residues. DNA of the CDR3: TGTGCCAGCAGTTTAGTCGACACCTTATCCGAGCAGTACTTC. The encoded protein is CASSLVDTLSEQYF.

The chain employs TRBV4-2 and TRBJ2-1; D may be TRBD1 (5 bases). The CDR3 totals 16 residues. Trimming pared 6 bases from V and 8 bases from J, leaving 23 bases between. From germline, CDR1 is LGHNA and CDR2 YNFKEQ. CDR3 nucleotides: TGTGCCAGCAGACAAACAGGCGGATTCATTGGGGATGAGCAGTTCTTC. It yields the protein CASRQTGGFIGDEQFF.

CDR3 region: CASSEVTGGNEQYF. DNA of the CDR3: TGTGCCAGCAGTGAAGTGACAGGAGGAAACGAGCAGTACTTC. The rearrangement joins TRBV6-1 to TRBJ2-7; maybe TRBD1 (6 bases). The CDR3 is 14 amino acids. CDR1 is MNHNS and CDR2 is SASEGT in the germline V gene. With 1 base removed from V and 5 bases from J, the gap between germline ends came to 12 bases.

This chain uses TRBV5-1 with TRBJ1-1; unclear D gene. V was pared by 2 bases and J by 6 bases, with 11 bases between. Germline loops: CDR1 SGHRS, CDR2 YFSETQ. The CDR3 length is 13 residues. CDR3 sequence reads: CASSFRGRPEAFF. For the CDR3, the DNA is TGCGCCAGCAGCTTTCGTGGGAGGCCTGAAGCTTTCTTT.

The V call is TRBV12-5, the J call TRBJ1-5; tentative D call: TRBD1 (5 bases). This CDR3 spans 17 amino acids. V was shortened by 2 bases and J by 4 bases, with 18 bases between the two germline ends. From germline, CDR1 is LGHNT and CDR2 FRNRAP. Written as DNA, the CDR3 is TGTGCTAGTGGTTTGCCATTTCGCGACAGTCCTAATCAGCCCCAGCATTTT. This translates into CASGLPFRDSPNQPQHF.

This clone was detected only once. The chain is built from TRBV30 and TRBJ2-2; D ambiguous. CDR3 size: 13 residues. CDR1 and CDR2 from the germline V gene are GTSNPN and SVGIG (reference sequence). V shed 2 bases and J shed 6 bases, with 10 bases lying between them. CDR3: CAWSRRISGELFF. The CDR3 DNA sequence: TGTGCCTGGAGTCGTAGAATTTCCGGGGAGCTGTTTTTT.

The chain is built from TRBV19 and TRBJ1-5; TRBD1 matches at 8 bases. J gave up 3 bases and V 5 bases, and 9 bases lay outside the gene matches. Germline CDR1 is LNHDA and CDR2 is SQIVND (reference sequence). This CDR3 contains 16 residues. CDR3 amino acids: CASSEGAGGNNQPQHF. In nucleotides, the CDR3 is TGTGCCAGTAGTGAGGGAGCAGGGGGCAACAATCAGCCCCAGCATTTT. The full variable domain, rest sourced from reference TRBV19 and TRBJ1-5, is DGGITQSPKYLFRKEGQNVTLSCEQNLNHDAMYWYRQDPGQGLRLIYYSQIVNDFQKGDIAEGYSVSREKKESFPLTVTSAQKNPTAFYLCASSEGAGGNNQPQHFGDGTRLSIL.

The CDR3 here is CASSMDGELFF. CDR3 in DNA: TGTGCCAGTAGTATGGACGGGGAACTGTTTTTT. V and J are TRBV19 and TRBJ1-4; D is uncertain. The germline CDR1 and CDR2 sequences are LNHDA and SQIVND (reference sequence). The CDR3 consists of 11 residues. The germline V and J ends were trimmed by 3 bases and 12 bases, with 8 bases remaining between them.

The chain recombines TRBV4-2 with TRBJ1-3, with TRBD1 as a possible D gene (5 bases). Trimming pared 0 bases from V and 5 bases from J, leaving 17 bases between. Germline CDR1 LGHNA, CDR2 YNFKEQ. The CDR3 spans 17 residues. CDR3 in amino acids: CASSQDPSKGQRNTIYF. CDR3 nucleotide sequence: TGTGCCAGCAGCCAAGATCCCTCCAAAGGACAAAGAAACACCATATATTTT.

This clone was found once. V gene TRBV7-9 combines with J gene TRBJ1-2, with TRBD1 matching 12 bases. Germline V gene lookup returns CDR1 SEHNR and CDR2 FQNEAQ (reference sequence). The CDR3 sequence is 16 residues long. V shed 0 bases, J shed 6 bases, and the junction held 5 bases outside the gene matches. The CDR3 loop is CASSLAGTGGFDGYTF. The CDR3 bases are TGTGCCAGCAGCTTAGCCGGGACAGGGGGCTTCGATGGCTACACCTTC.

This rearrangement joins TRBV28 to TRBJ1-5; 11 positions agree with TRBD1. V dropped 5 bases and J dropped 2; count of bases not matched to a gene: 11. The germline V gene encodes CDR1 MDHEN and CDR2 SYDVKM. The CDR3 runs 18 residues. This chain's CDR3 is CASSTPGQGVIGNQPQHF. The CDR3 DNA follows: TGTGCCAGCAGTACCCCGGGACAGGGGGTTATCGGCAATCAGCCCCAGCATTTT.

The chain is built from TRBV29-1 and TRBJ2-7; tentatively, D is TRBD2 (6 bases). Germline V gene sequence: CDR1 SQVTM, CDR2 ANQGSEA. This CDR3 has 13 amino acids. V dropped 1 base and J dropped 4 bases, with 11 bases sitting between them. Here the CDR3 reads CSVEGRTIYEQYF. CDR3 DNA: TGCAGCGTTGAAGGCAGGACTATATACGAGCAGTACTTC.